What follows are 30 T cell receptor beta chains derived from one specimen sequenced in a study of cytomegalovirus exposure and HLA in healthy donors. This table comes from immunoSEQ multiplex PCR, and its TCRdb copy is limited to in-frame clones, with some not included. The data hold some 80,000 clones, with about 95% observed a single time. The specimen sequenced was PBMCs. All receptors come from a woman between 18 and 29 years old in good health and CMV-seronegative.

V is TRBV28 and J is TRBJ1-1; no clear D gene. From germline, CDR1 is MDHEN and CDR2 SYDVKM. Trimming removed 7 bases from V and 4 bases from J, with 10 bases in between. This CDR3 is 12 amino acids long. CDR3 region: CASKMGGTEAFF. DNA for the CDR3: TGTGCCAGCAAAATGGGAGGCACTGAAGCTTTCTTT.

The chain employs TRBV15 and TRBJ2-7; maybe TRBD1 (6 bases). This CDR3 has 14 residues. Germline lookup yields CDR1 LNHNV and CDR2 YYDKDF (reference sequence). The ends were cut back, 4 bases at V and 0 bases at J, with 10 bases in the middle. The chain's CDR3 is CATSNHRDSYEQYF. The CDR3 DNA follows: TGTGCCACCAGCAACCACAGGGACTCCTACGAGCAGTACTTC.

This chain joins TRBV7-2 and TRBJ1-2; TRBD1 agrees at 8 bases. The V segment lost 4 bases and the J segment 6 bases; nucleotides outside the gene matches: 4. This CDR3 comprises 13 residues. The V gene's germline CDR1 is SGHTA and CDR2 FQGNSA. The CDR3 DNA reads as TGTGCCAGCAGCTCCAGGACAGGGAATGGCTACACCTTC. Amino acid sequence: CASSSRTGNGYTF.

The genes are TRBV28 and TRBJ1-5; D is ambiguous. V lost 3 bases and J 2 bases, leaving 8 bases between the germline ends. CDR3 length equals 14 residues. Germline V gene lookup returns CDR1 MDHEN and CDR2 SYDVKM. In DNA, the CDR3 is TGTGCCAGCAGTTTTCCCCCGGGCAATCAGCCCCAGCATTTT. This translates into CASSFPPGNQPQHF.

The genes are TRBV13 and TRBJ1-2, with a possible D match to TRBD1 (5 bases). CDR1 PRHDT and CDR2 FYEKMQ come from the germline V gene (reference sequence). The CDR3 spans 15 residues. The ends were cut back, 5 bases at V and 5 bases at J, with 18 bases in the middle. CDR3 region: CASSARGGGRYGYTF. The DNA for the CDR3 is TGTGCCAGCAGCGCCCGCGGGGGGGGAAGGTATGGCTACACCTTC.

The CDR3 is CASSLAYNGELFF. The CDR3 DNA is TGCGCCAGCAGCTTGGCTTATAACGGGGAGCTGTTTTTT. This chain links TRBV5-1 with TRBJ2-2; D is ambiguous. The CDR3 is made up of 13 amino acids. Germline assignment: CDR1 SGHRS and CDR2 YFSETQ. V was shortened by 0 bases and J by 7 bases, with 7 bases between the two germline ends.

V and J are TRBV11-2 and TRBJ2-1; D may be TRBD2 (7 bases). The CDR3 consists of 17 residues. The V end was cut by 3 bases, the J end by 8 bases, with 23 bases between. CDR1 SGHAT and CDR2 FQNNGV come from the germline V gene. The CDR3 region is CASSFQGLAALGYEQFF. The CDR3 DNA follows: TGTGCCAGCAGCTTCCAGGGGCTAGCGGCTCTCGGATATGAGCAGTTCTTC. The full variable domain, completed using reference TRBV11-2 and TRBJ2-1, is EAGVAQSPRYKIIEKRQSVAFWCNPISGHATLYWYQQILGQGPKLLIQFQNNGVVDDSQLPKDRFSAERLKGVDSTLKIQPAKLEDSAVYLCASSFQGLAALGYEQFFGPGTRLTVL.

The chain is built from TRBV5-4 and TRBJ2-7; 9 nucleotides agree with TRBD1. The CDR3 has 15 residues. The germline gives CDR1 SGHNT, CDR2 YYREEE (reference sequence). Losses at the gene ends were 2 bases for V and 2 bases for J; bases not matched to a gene: 5. The CDR3 DNA follows: TGTGCCAGCAGCTTCGGGACAGGGCCGGCCTACGAGCAGTACTTC. Translation gives CASSFGTGPAYEQYF.

The CDR3 nucleotides are TGTGCCACCCGAATGACAGGGATGAACACTGAAGCTTTCTTT. Residues: CATRMTGMNTEAFF. The J gene is TRBJ1-1, the V gene TRBV19, with TRBD1 matching 7 bases. V dropped 10 bases and J dropped 0; count of bases not matched to a gene: 8. Germline CDR1 is LNHDA and CDR2 is SQIVND (reference sequence). This CDR3 has 14 residues.

The CDR3 is CASSLIMDKGGYTF. In nucleotides, the CDR3 is TGTGCCAGCAGCCTCATTATGGACAAGGGTGGCTACACCTTC. The chain employs TRBV7-2 and TRBJ1-2, with TRBD1 as a possible D gene (5 bases). Trimming removed 5 bases at V and 7 bases at J, with 17 bases between. CDR3 length: 14 residues. CDR1 is SGHTA, CDR2 FQGNSA, per germline.

This chain connects TRBV4-1 to TRBJ2-1; tentative D call: TRBD2 (5 bases). The CDR3 is 15 residues long. Trimming took off 0 bases at V and 4 bases at J, with 10 bases between the two ends. Germline V lookup: CDR1 MGHRA, CDR2 YSYEKL. The CDR3 DNA reads TGCGCCAGCAGCCAAGATCGACTAATTTACAATGAGCAGTTCTTC. Its protein is CASSQDRLIYNEQFF.

Here the CDR3 reads CASSESRGGSYEQYF. CDR3 bases: TGTGCCAGCAGTGAATCTCGAGGGGGCTCCTACGAGCAGTACTTC. V is TRBV25-1 and J is TRBJ2-7; D is perhaps TRBD1 (6 bases). Germline CDR1 reads MGHDK; CDR2 reads SYGVNS. The CDR3 is made up of 15 amino acids. The germline V and J ends were trimmed by 1 base and 0 bases, with 10 bases remaining between them.

This chain uses TRBV5-1 with TRBJ2-7, with D unresolved. V was pared by 4 bases and J by 2 bases, with 7 bases between. The CDR3 length is 12 residues. Germline loops: CDR1 SGHRS, CDR2 YFSETQ. As DNA, the CDR3 is TGCGCCAGCAGCATCGACACCTACGAGCAGTACTTC. As protein: CASSIDTYEQYF. Full variable domain (rest looked up from reference TRBV5-1 and TRBJ2-7): KAGVTQTPRYLIKTRGQQVTLSCSPISGHRSVSWYQQTPGQGLQFLFEYFSETQRNKGNFPGRFSGRQFSNSRSEMNVSTLELGDSALYLCASSIDTYEQYFGPGTRLTVT.

About this clone: Other DNA sequences in this sample translate to the same CDR3. The chain has TRBV5-6 and TRBJ2-7, with no clear D. Deletions cut 0 bases from V and 4 bases from J, with 14 bases between. The germline CDR1 and CDR2 sequences are SGHDT and YYEEEE. CDR3 length: 15 amino acids. CDR3 in DNA: TGTGCCAGCAGCTTGGGGGCCGTAGTATTATACGAGCAGTACTTC. It is translated as CASSLGAVVLYEQYF.

V is TRBV7-2 and J is TRBJ1-5; possible D gene TRBD1, 5 bases. With 6 bases removed from V and 3 bases from J, the gap between germline ends came to 12 bases. Germline CDR1 and CDR2: SGHTA and FQGNSA. The CDR3 has 14 amino acids. The CDR3: CASRTDSVNQPQHF. The CDR3 DNA reads TGTGCCAGCAGAACCGACAGTGTCAATCAGCCCCAGCATTTT. The whole variable domain, filled in from reference TRBV7-2 and TRBJ1-5, reads GAGVSQSPSNKVTEKGKDVELRCDPISGHTALYWYRQSLGQGLEFLIYFQGNSAPDKSGLPSDRFSAERTGGSVSTLTIQRTQQEDSAVYLCASRTDSVNQPQHFGDGTRLSIL.

J is TRBJ2-3 and V is TRBV7-9; 7 bases are a match to TRBD2. V shed 2 bases, J shed 4 bases, and the junction held 18 bases outside the gene matches. Germline-derived CDR1 and CDR2 are SEHNR and FQNEAQ (reference sequence). This CDR3 has 19 residues. Written as DNA, the CDR3 is TGTGCCAGCAGCTTAAATATGCGGGAGAAAGGTTTTGTTGCAGATACGCAGTATTTT. Its translation: CASSLNMREKGFVADTQYF.

The J gene is TRBJ2-3, the V gene TRBV10-3; 8 positions match TRBD2. CDR1 is ENHRY, CDR2 SYGVKD, per germline. With 3 bases clipped from V and 0 bases from J, the junction kept 5 bases outside the gene matches. This CDR3 has 16 amino acids. DNA of the CDR3: TGTGCCATCAGTGACTTGACTAGCGCCAGCACAGATACGCAGTATTTT. Its protein product is CAISDLTSASTDTQYF.

This clone has a single count. This chain links TRBV6-6 with TRBJ1-3, with TRBD1 identical over 7 bases. Trimming cost V 10 bases and J 4 bases; bases outside gene matches: 10. This CDR3 spans 14 amino acids. Germline values: CDR1 MNHNY, CDR2 SVGAGI (reference sequence). The CDR3: CATEGRDRGNTIYF. DNA of the CDR3: TGTGCCACCGAAGGCCGGGACAGAGGAAACACCATATATTTT.

The V and J genes are TRBV5-1 and TRBJ2-1; 7 nucleotides agree with TRBD2. Germline trimming cut 5 bases from V and 2 bases from J; bases unmatched to any gene: 4. Germline V gene lookup returns CDR1 SGHRS and CDR2 YFSETQ. The CDR3 totals 14 residues. In DNA form, the CDR3 reads TGCGCCAGCAGGGGGGGGACCGCCTACAATGAGCAGTTCTTC. Its protein product is CASRGGTAYNEQFF.

This chain uses TRBV7-9 with TRBJ2-7; the match to TRBD1 covers 10 bases. Germline CDR1 reads SEHNR; CDR2 reads FQNEAQ (reference sequence). CDR3 length: 15 amino acids. After removal of 2 bases from V and 6 bases from J, the junction contained 7 bases not matched to a gene. Here the CDR3 reads CASSLKGQGRGEQYF. CDR3 nucleotides: TGTGCCAGCAGCTTAAAGGGACAGGGGCGGGGCGAGCAGTACTTC.

This chain connects TRBV11-2 to TRBJ1-1; D perhaps matches TRBD1 (5 bases). Per germline, CDR1 SGHAT and CDR2 FQNNGV. This CDR3 is built from 15 residues. Trimming stripped 4 bases from V and 7 bases from J, with 19 bases between. The DNA of the CDR3 is TGTGCCAGCAGCTCGATTAGGGGTTCCCGGCTTGAAGCTTTCTTT. This gives the protein CASSSIRGSRLEAFF.

The CDR3 here is CASSPRTATVHNEQFF. DNA of the CDR3: TGCGCCAGCAGCCCCAGGACAGCTACCGTCCACAATGAGCAGTTCTTC. The J gene is TRBJ2-1, the V gene TRBV4-1; weak D call: TRBD1 (6 bases). Germline lookup yields CDR1 MGHRA and CDR2 YSYEKL. V was pared by 4 bases and J by 5 bases, with 18 bases between. The length of the CDR3 is 16 residues.

The chain combines TRBV4-1 with TRBJ2-6, with D hard to call. The CDR3 loop spans 19 amino acids. V gave up 1 base and J gave up 2 bases, with 18 bases separating them. Germline loops: CDR1 MGHRA, CDR2 YSYEKL. The CDR3 region has the DNA TGCGCCAGCAGCCAAGCCCGGTATATCATTTTTGCTGGGGCCAACGTCCTGACTTTC. As protein: CASSQARYIIFAGANVLTF.

The chain carries TRBV6-6 and TRBJ2-2; D perhaps matches TRBD1 (6 bases). The germline V gene encodes CDR1 MNHNY and CDR2 SVGAGI (reference sequence). The CDR3 contains 15 residues. V was cut by 2 bases and J by 5 bases, with 12 bases left in between. CDR3 protein: CASSYKQGGTGELFF. CDR3 sequence (DNA): TGTGCCAGCAGTTACAAACAGGGTGGGACCGGGGAGCTGTTTTTT.

V is TRBV6-5 and J is TRBJ1-4; the D is unclear. Germline V CDR1 and CDR2: MNHEY, SVGAGI. Trimming removed 10 bases from V and 10 bases from J, with 19 bases in between. The CDR3 totals 13 residues. The chain's CDR3 is CATTDILPGKLFF. The DNA for the CDR3 is TGTGCCACCACAGACATTCTTCCCGGAAAACTGTTTTTT.

The chain recombines TRBV10-3 with TRBJ2-2; D is uncertain. The CDR3 is made up of 17 amino acids. V lost 0 bases to trimming and J lost 5 bases, with 16 bases between them. CDR1 is ENHRY, CDR2 SYGVKD, per germline. CDR3 DNA sequence: TGTGCCATCAGTGAGTCGTCGAGATTAGAGGAGACCGGGGAGCTGTTTTTT. This encodes CAISESSRLEETGELFF.

The rearrangement uses TRBV21-1 and TRBJ1-5; the table assigns TRBD1, which was not confirmed against the DNA. TRBV21-1 is deemed a pseudogene. CDR3 length equals 14 residues. The CDR3 reads CASSKGRGHQPQHF. The DNA of the CDR3 is TGTGCCAGCAGCAAAGGCAGGGGGCATCAGCCCCAGCATTTT.

V and J are TRBV5-1 and TRBJ2-2; 9 nucleotides line up with TRBD1. Unmatched junction bases numbered 9, after V lost 0 bases and J lost 6 bases. Germline V lookup: CDR1 SGHRS, CDR2 YFSETQ. This CDR3 has 17 residues. The CDR3 protein is CASSLVRTGEMAGELFF. Here the CDR3 DNA reads TGCGCCAGCAGCTTGGTCCGGACAGGGGAAATGGCCGGGGAGCTGTTTTTT.

The V gene is TRBV4-3, the J gene TRBJ1-1; D is unclear. Germline V gene data show CDR1 as LGHNA and CDR2 as YSLEER. CDR3 length: 14 amino acids. V shed 0 bases and J shed 6 bases, with 11 bases lying between them. The CDR3 bases are TGCGCCAGCAGCCAAGAGGGCACGGTCGCTGAAGCTTTCTTT. Protein: CASSQEGTVAEAFF.

The rearrangement uses TRBV5-1 and TRBJ2-7; D is uncertain. V lost 5 bases and J lost 0, with 3 bases in between. The CDR3 loop spans 11 amino acids. Germline CDR1 reads SGHRS; CDR2 reads YFSETQ. The CDR3 protein is CASRSSYEQYF. In nucleotides, the CDR3 is TGCGCCAGCAGGAGCTCCTACGAGCAGTACTTC. The full variable domain, with the rest looked up from reference TRBV5-1 and TRBJ2-7, is KAGVTQTPRYLIKTRGQQVTLSCSPISGHRSVSWYQQTPGQGLQFLFEYFSETQRNKGNFPGRFSGRQFSNSRSEMNVSTLELGDSALYLCASRSSYEQYFGPGTRLTVT.